The 28 T cell receptor beta chains in this list originate from one sample, sequenced in a study of blood T cell repertoires in COVID-19. Here immunoSEQ multiplex PCR was the method, and the copy in TCRdb shows in-frame clones only, minus some. The sample gives about 200,000 clones, roughly 85% of which show up once; around 5% is in the top ten. Specimen: peripheral blood. The receptors come from a woman at least 80 years old with acute or convalescent COVID-19.

The chain has TRBV7-6 and TRBJ2-5; TRBD2 matches 9 bases. This CDR3 is built from 17 residues. V lost 9 bases, J lost 5 bases, and 19 bases stayed unmatched. The germline V gene has CDR1 SGHVS and CDR2 FNYEAQ. The CDR3 DNA is TGTGCCAGGACACATCGTCGGCGGGAGGGCCCACCCGAGACCCAGTACTTC. Protein: CARTHRRREGPPETQYF.

The V gene is TRBV5-1, the J gene TRBJ2-3; tentative D call: TRBD1 (6 bases). V lost 2 bases and J 0 bases, leaving 10 bases between the germline ends. CDR1 is SGHRS, CDR2 YFSETQ, per germline. The CDR3 totals 15 residues. The CDR3 region is CASSFTRGSTDTQYF. The CDR3 region has the DNA TGCGCCAGCAGCTTTACAAGGGGGAGCACAGATACGCAGTATTTT.

The chain has TRBV6-2 or TRBV6-3 and TRBJ1-2, with D possibly TRBD1 on 5 matching bases. The V and J ends lost 4 bases and 6 bases respectively, with 21 bases between them. Looked up from germline, CDR1 is MNHEY and CDR2 is SVGEGT. This CDR3 comprises 16 residues. The CDR3 here is CASSFGAGTTIDGYTF. The CDR3 nucleotides read TGTGCCAGCAGTTTTGGGGCAGGGACTACTATAGATGGCTACACCTTC.

The rearrangement uses TRBV2 and TRBJ2-2; 11 bases agree with TRBD1. Germline CDR1 reads SNHLY; CDR2 reads FYNNEI. CDR3 length: 15 amino acids. V lost 5 bases to trimming and J lost 4 bases; unmatched junction nucleotides: 3. In DNA, the CDR3 is TGTGCCAGCAGTTCCGGGACAGGGGGCACCGGGGAGCTGTTTTTT. Protein product: CASSSGTGGTGELFF.

V gene TRBV3-1 (or the pseudogene TRBV3-2) combines with J gene TRBJ2-5; possible D gene TRBD2, 6 bases. This CDR3 spans 13 amino acids. V was trimmed by 4 bases and J by 7 bases, leaving 13 bases between them. Germline CDR1 reads LGHDT; CDR2 reads YNNKEL (reference sequence). The CDR3, as DNA: TGTGCCAGCAGCCCTGGGACTGGATTGACCCAGTACTTC. It specifies CASSPGTGLTQYF.

The chain is built from TRBV2 and TRBJ2-3; TRBD2 is a possible D gene (5 bases). This CDR3 has 14 amino acids. Germline-derived CDR1 and CDR2 are SNHLY and FYNNEI. V was clipped by 6 bases and J by 0 bases, with 10 bases between them. CDR3 nucleotide sequence: TGTGCCAGCAGACCGAGGGTTAGCACAGATACGCAGTATTTT. Translating it yields CASRPRVSTDTQYF.

A note on this clone: Germline is not matched at one junction end, which may reflect a read error. This chain connects TRBV6-2 or TRBV6-3 to TRBJ2-7; D unclear. This CDR3 spans 15 amino acids. Germline CDR1 MNHEY, CDR2 SVGEGT. The CDR3 loop reads CASSDSLTFNYEQYF. In DNA, the CDR3 is TGTGCCAGCAGTGACTCACTAACTTTTAATTACGAGCAGTACTTC.

The chain has TRBV4-1 and TRBJ2-7, with 7 bases fitting TRBD2. CDR1 is MGHRA, CDR2 YSYEKL, per germline. The CDR3 runs 15 residues. Trimming cost V 3 bases and J 1 base; bases outside gene matches: 6. CDR3 loop: CASSQFPSGSYEQYF. The CDR3, as DNA: TGCGCCAGCAGCCAGTTCCCTAGCGGATCCTACGAGCAGTACTTC.

In this sample, this clone turned up once. The chain combines TRBV5-1 with TRBJ2-7; D gene uncertain. Trimming left V 4 bases short and J 4 bases short, with 12 bases between. The CDR3 contains 13 residues. Germline loops: CDR1 SGHRS, CDR2 YFSETQ. Here the CDR3 DNA reads TGCGCCAGCAGCAATTCGGGTGTATACGAGCAGTACTTC. Translated, it gives CASSNSGVYEQYF.

This clone has just a few counts. The chain employs TRBV9 and TRBJ1-2; D call uncertain. The CDR3 runs 13 residues. Per germline, CDR1 SGDLS and CDR2 YYNGEE. Trimming removed 6 bases at V and 4 bases at J, with 13 bases between. The CDR3 bases are TGTGCCAGCACCGCCGGGGAGACCTATGGCTACACCTTC. Translation: CASTAGETYGYTF.

This clone was detected once. The CDR3 bases are TGTGCCAGCAGCTCGACAGTCGCCTACGAGCAGTACTTC. Protein product: CASSSTVAYEQYF. V and J are TRBV25-1 and TRBJ2-7, with D maybe TRBD1 (5 bases). CDR3 size: 13 residues. The V gene lost 6 bases and the J gene lost 2 bases, with 11 bases spanning the gap. Germline loops: CDR1 MGHDK, CDR2 SYGVNS.

The CDR3 nucleotides are TGCAGCGTTGACTTTGGTCGGTTTGGCTACACCTTC. It translates to CSVDFGRFGYTF. The chain couples TRBV29-1 to TRBJ1-2; D gene ambiguous. The ends were cut back, 3 bases at V and 7 bases at J, with 12 bases in the middle. This CDR3 has 12 residues. CDR1 is SQVTM and CDR2 is ANQGSEA in the germline V gene.

V and J are TRBV3-1 (or the pseudogene TRBV3-2) and TRBJ2-2; tentatively, D is TRBD2 (5 bases). The germline V gene has CDR1 LGHDT and CDR2 YNNKEL (reference sequence). V was shortened by 4 bases and J by 5 bases, with 17 bases between the two germline ends. The CDR3 is 16 residues long. Here the CDR3 reads CASSRRGGSGTGELFF. Here the CDR3 DNA reads TGTGCCAGCAGCCGGCGAGGCGGGTCCGGAACCGGGGAGCTGTTTTTT.

The genes are TRBV7-9 and TRBJ2-1, with TRBD2 matching 7 bases. This CDR3 spans 16 amino acids. Germline lookup yields CDR1 SEHNR and CDR2 FQNEAQ (reference sequence). V shed 3 bases and J 4 bases; nucleotides not matched to a gene: 9. The CDR3 loop reads CASSFLGSGDYNEQFF. CDR3 in DNA: TGTGCCAGCAGCTTTTTAGGGAGCGGGGATTACAATGAGCAGTTCTTC.

The J gene is TRBJ1-5, the V gene TRBV28; D unresolved. Germline values: CDR1 MDHEN, CDR2 SYDVKM. The CDR3 is made up of 14 amino acids. V lost 1 base, J lost 7 bases, and 11 bases lay in between. CDR3 in amino acids: CASSLSEGWQPQHF. DNA for the CDR3: TGTGCCAGCAGTTTATCAGAGGGTTGGCAGCCCCAGCATTTT.

V usage is TRBV6-5 and J usage is TRBJ2-7, with D perhaps TRBD1 (5 bases). The germline V gene encodes CDR1 MNHEY and CDR2 SVGAGI. This CDR3 spans 14 amino acids. V was shortened by 6 bases and J by 3 bases, with 15 bases between the two germline ends. CDR3 residues: CASRASRQSYEQYF. DNA of the CDR3: TGTGCCAGCAGGGCATCTCGACAGAGCTACGAGCAGTACTTC.

The chain couples TRBV29-1 to TRBJ1-1, with D possibly being TRBD1 (6 bases). Trimming cost V 4 bases and J 9 bases, with 12 bases left between them. This CDR3 has 11 amino acids. Germline loops: CDR1 SQVTM, CDR2 ANQGSEA. In DNA form, the CDR3 reads TGCAGCGTTGCGGACAGCGGAAAAGCTTTCTTT. Its protein is CSVADSGKAFF.

The V call is TRBV12-5, the J call TRBJ2-3; D remains unclear. Between the trimmed V and J ends, which lost 4 bases and 1 base, there was a span of 9 bases. In germline, CDR1 is LGHNT, CDR2 FRNRAP. The CDR3 runs to 14 residues. The CDR3 DNA reads as TGTGCTAGTGGTTCGGTTGGAGGCACAGATACGCAGTATTTT. It specifies CASGSVGGTDTQYF.

This sequence joins TRBV7-3 and TRBJ2-3; unclear D gene. Per the germline V gene, CDR1 is SGHTA and CDR2 is FQGTGA. The V and J ends lost 5 bases and 2 bases respectively, with 5 bases between them. This CDR3 contains 12 residues. CDR3: CASSDSTDTQYF. The DNA of the CDR3 is TGTGCCAGCAGCGACTCCACAGATACGCAGTATTTT.

The rearrangement uses TRBV7-2 and TRBJ1-5; perhaps TRBD1 as D (6 bases). Trimming shortened V by 1 base and J by 6 bases, and 19 bases separated the two germline ends. The germline CDR1 and CDR2 sequences are SGHTA and FQGNSA. CDR3 size: 17 residues. As DNA, the CDR3 is TGTGCCAGCAGCTTAGGCGCGGGGGGGCAAAGGAGTCAGCCCCAGCATTTT. Translation gives CASSLGAGGQRSQPQHF.

The rearrangement links TRBV5-1 to TRBJ2-7; TRBD1 is a possible D gene (5 bases). Per germline, CDR1 SGHRS and CDR2 YFSETQ. The CDR3 runs 14 residues. V lost 0 bases, J lost 4 bases, and 11 bases lay in between. In DNA form, the CDR3 reads TGCGCCAGCAGCTTGGACAGGAGCGTTTACGAGCAGTACTTC. Amino acid sequence: CASSLDRSVYEQYF.

J is TRBJ2-3 and V is TRBV5-1, with 10 bases that match TRBD2. The germline gives CDR1 SGHRS, CDR2 YFSETQ. The V segment lost 3 bases and the J segment 2 bases; nucleotides outside the gene matches: 3. The CDR3 runs to 15 residues. CDR3 DNA sequence: TGCGCCAGCAGCTATCTAGCGGGAGACACAGATACGCAGTATTTT. Protein sequence: CASSYLAGDTDTQYF.

The gene calls are TRBV15 and TRBJ2-7; 8 bases align to TRBD2. The V gene's germline CDR1 is LNHNV and CDR2 YYDKDF (reference sequence). The CDR3 is 15 residues long. V was clipped by 4 bases and J by 6 bases; unmatched bases: 11. The DNA for the CDR3 is TGTGCCACCAGCAAGATGGGTAGCGGGACGGGCGAGCAGTACTTC. It codes for CATSKMGSGTGEQYF.

The chain has TRBV11-2 and TRBJ2-1; D call uncertain. Trimming pared 4 bases from V and 2 bases from J, leaving 9 bases between. Germline-derived CDR1 and CDR2 are SGHAT and FQNNGV. This CDR3 contains 14 residues. CDR3 sequence reads: CASSSSPAYNEQFF. CDR3 coding DNA: TGTGCCAGCAGCTCCAGTCCAGCCTACAATGAGCAGTTCTTC.

The V gene is TRBV5-1, the J gene TRBJ2-1; 7 bases are shared with TRBD1. The germline V gene has CDR1 SGHRS and CDR2 YFSETQ. The CDR3 extends over 15 amino acids. The junction had 4 bases not matched to a gene; V was cut back by 4 bases and J by 0 bases. DNA of the CDR3: TGCGCCAGCAGCGCCGGACAGGTCTCCTACAATGAGCAGTTCTTC. This gives the protein CASSAGQVSYNEQFF.

This chain joins TRBV5-1 and TRBJ1-1; TRBD1 agrees at 8 bases. J lost 4 bases, V lost 7 bases, and 9 bases had no gene match. Per the germline V gene, CDR1 is SGHRS and CDR2 is YFSETQ. The CDR3 totals 14 residues. The CDR3 here is CASSVQGAGTEAFF. CDR3 in DNA: TGCGCCAGCTCGGTCCAGGGGGCGGGCACTGAAGCTTTCTTT. Full variable domain (rest looked up from reference TRBV5-1 and TRBJ1-1): KAGVTQTPRYLIKTRGQQVTLSCSPISGHRSVSWYQQTPGQGLQFLFEYFSETQRNKGNFPGRFSGRQFSNSRSEMNVSTLELGDSALYLCASSVQGAGTEAFFGQGTRLTVV.

This clone was counted once. The gene calls are TRBV28 and TRBJ2-5; D is possibly TRBD2 (6 bases). V was pared by 3 bases and J by 2 bases, with 19 bases between. CDR3 length: 17 residues. CDR1 and CDR2 from the germline V gene are MDHEN and SYDVKM. CDR3 coding DNA: TGTGCCAGCAGTTTTTCAGGGAGTCGGCGGGGTCAAGAGACCCAGTACTTC. Translating it yields CASSFSGSRRGQETQYF.

The chain links TRBV7-2 to TRBJ2-2, with 7 bases fitting TRBD2. CDR1 is SGHTA, CDR2 FQGNSA, per germline. CDR3 length: 18 residues. V shed 1 base, J shed 2 bases, and the junction held 10 bases outside the gene matches. The CDR3 sequence is CASSLVPPSGPNTGELFF. DNA of the CDR3: TGTGCCAGCAGCTTAGTTCCCCCTAGCGGACCCAACACCGGGGAGCTGTTTTTT.